This T cell receptor (beta chain) is from a study of T-cell reconstitution after alpha-beta-depleted transplantation in children (dated by TCRdb to about 2016). The study in broad terms: The study quantitatively tracked T-cell immune reconstitution after TCRalphabeta/CD19-depleted allogeneic hematopoietic cell transplantation in children using TCR repertoire profiling.

Points on this clonotype: Its recognized antigen is unknown. Being one base from a much bigger clone, this may be a read error.

The library relied on PCR. These reads were obtained on an Illumina HiSeq 2500. Molecular barcoding was employed in the preparation of TCR libraries, with unique molecular identifiers being used to normalize TCRbeta repertoire quantification. In TCRdb, the public reads were trimmed at Q25 with fastp and aligned with MiXCR, with productive beta chains retained. Every entry covers one CDR3 protein and lists the most common genes and DNA from its rows. The sample contains over 300,000 distinct CDR3 sequences, 10% of them found a single time. The ten most abundant clones make up 2.4% of the sample. The CDR3 sequence holds 15 residues, the cysteine and phenylalanine included. The kept DNA is CDR3 alone, 45 bases in frame from the first base. CDR1 and CDR2, looked up from the germline V gene (reference sequence), are LGHDT and YNNKEL.

The rearranged chain carries TRBV3-1 and TRBJ1-2; TRBD1 is possibly the D segment (5 matching bases). The TCR originated in a human donor who donated a stem cell graft to a child with acute lymphoblastic leukemia. The material sequenced was PBMCs from the stem cell graft donor, taken from the stem cell graft. The DNA reads TGTGCCTGCAGCCATAACTTGGAAGGGGCGAGAGGCTACACCTTC. It translates as CACSHNLEGARGYTF.